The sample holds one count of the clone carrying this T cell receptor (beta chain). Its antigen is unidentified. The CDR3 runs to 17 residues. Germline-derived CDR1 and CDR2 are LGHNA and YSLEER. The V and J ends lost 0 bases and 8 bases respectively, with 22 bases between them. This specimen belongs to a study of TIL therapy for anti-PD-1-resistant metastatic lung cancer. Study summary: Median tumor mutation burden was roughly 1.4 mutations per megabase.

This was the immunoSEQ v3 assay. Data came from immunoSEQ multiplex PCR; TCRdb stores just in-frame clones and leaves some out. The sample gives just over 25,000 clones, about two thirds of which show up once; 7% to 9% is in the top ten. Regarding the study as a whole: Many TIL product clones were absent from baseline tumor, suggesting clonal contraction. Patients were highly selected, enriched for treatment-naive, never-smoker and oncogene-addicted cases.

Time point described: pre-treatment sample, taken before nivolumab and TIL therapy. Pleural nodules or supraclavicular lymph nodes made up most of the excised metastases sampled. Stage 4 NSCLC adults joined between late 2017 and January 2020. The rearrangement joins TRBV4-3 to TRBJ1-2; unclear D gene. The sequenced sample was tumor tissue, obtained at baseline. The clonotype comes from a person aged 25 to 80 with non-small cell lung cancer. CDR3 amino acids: CASSQDWEQMLVIGYTF. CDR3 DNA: TGCGCCAGCAGCCAAGATTGGGAACAAATGTTGGTTATCGGCTACACCTTC.